This TCR beta chain was sequenced in a study of cytomegalovirus exposure and HLA in healthy donors. PCR employed 60 Vbeta and 13 Jbeta primers. Produced via immunoSEQ multiplex PCR; TCRdb's table is partial and in-frame only. The sample contains about 190,000 clones, over 70% of which appear only once. The CDR3 loop spans 15 amino acids. The source of this sequence is a woman between 25 and 40 years old in good health and CMV-seropositive. The rearrangement uses TRBV1 and TRBJ1-1. TRBV1 is assigned pseudogene status. Sequenced sample: PBMCs. The CDR3 loop is CTSSLQREMNTEAFF. CDR3 coding DNA: TGCACCAGCAGTCTTCAGCGGGAAATGAACACTGAAGCTTTCTTT.